This T cell receptor (beta chain) came from a study of blood T cell repertoires in COVID-19. Looking at the study overall: The study drew acute and convalescent COVID-19 samples from the United States, Italy and Spain. Sources were T cells, B-cell-depleted T cells, or PBMCs; the material itself was cDNA or gDNA.

Germline-derived CDR1 and CDR2 are SNHLY and FYNNEI. The CDR3 is 16 amino acids. The germline V and J ends were trimmed by 0 bases and 4 bases, with 15 bases remaining between them. Original handling: Quantification of nucleated cells was approximated via reference gene primer amplification. Sequenced by immunoSEQ multiplex PCR; TCRdb stores in-frame clones only, minus some. The DNA was the basis for D and trimming; V, J and clone size are from that table. The data contain fewer than 80,000 clones, about 92% of them singletons. The chain recombines TRBV2 with TRBJ1-2, with D possibly being TRBD1 (5 bases). The TCR was taken from a woman of 80 years or more with active or convalescent COVID-19. Material for sequencing was peripheral blood. The CDR3 sequence: CASSEALQNRPYGYTF. Written as DNA, the CDR3 is TGTGCCAGCAGTGAAGCGCTTCAGAACAGGCCCTATGGCTACACCTTC. The entire variable domain, with the rest obtained from reference TRBV2 and TRBJ1-2, is as follows: EPEVTQTPSHQVTQMGQEVILRCVPISNHLYFYWYRQILGQKVEFLVSFYNNEISEKSEIFDDQFSVERPDGSNFTLKIRSTKLEDSAMYFCASSEALQNRPYGYTFGSGTRLTVV.